The present T cell receptor beta chain was sequenced within a study of cytomegalovirus exposure and HLA in healthy donors. Study-wide background: About 80 million unique TCRs, all from HLA-typed donors, were included in an early release of the data. Broader study findings: A further, later analysis showed that HLA-associated TCR beta chains (compared with equally common others) were more clonally expanded. Whilst most TCR sequences proved rare, a subset of public TCRs occurred across many donors.

The PCR had 60 Vbeta and 13 Jbeta primers. Authors' methods: Later reanalysis found approximately 80 million unique TCR beta chains, roughly 10 million of them shared. Data came from immunoSEQ multiplex PCR; TCRdb stores just in-frame clones and leaves some out. V and J calls and clone size follow that table, whereas D and trimming were derived from the DNA. The sample shows fewer than 200,000 clones, 78% of them seen only once. In its sample, this clone was seen a few times. Antigen specificity is unknown. CDR1 and CDR2 (germline): MNHNY, SVGAGI (reference sequence). The CDR3 runs 16 residues. Trimming removed 4 bases from V and 2 bases from J; junction bases left unmatched: 8.

Sequenced input: PBMCs. The sequence was collected from a female donor in good health and CMV-seronegative. This sequence joins TRBV6-6 and TRBJ1-5; 7 nucleotides line up with TRBD1. CDR3 coding DNA: TGTGCCAGCAGTTTAAACAGGGGAAGGGGCAATCAGCCCCAGCATTTT. Its protein is CASSLNRGRGNQPQHF.